The rows below give T cell receptor beta chains drawn from one sample of a study of cytomegalovirus exposure and HLA in healthy donors. TCRdb keeps only in-frame clones here, not all; method: immunoSEQ multiplex PCR. The table shows approximately 99,000 clones, with 65% to 85% occurring only once. The specimen was PBMCs. The receptors derive from a man aged 35 to 55 in good health and CMV-seropositive. Both conserved end residues are part of each CDR3. D genes are given only for firm matches. Size values are once, few and many counts, or a class for expanded clones, and some rows have none.

clone_size	v_call	j_call	d_call	cdr3_aa	cdr3_nt
NA	TRBV6-5	TRBJ1-4	NA	CASRSTGFRREKLFF	TGTGCCAGCAGGTCTACAGGGTTCCGGAGGGAAAAACTGTTTTTT
NA	TRBV4-2	TRBJ2-3	NA	CASSQDHAGDTQYF	TGTGCCAGCAGCCAAGATCACGCGGGAGATACGCAGTATTTT
NA	TRBV7-9	TRBJ2-5	NA	CASSLGGAQETQYF	TGTGCCAGCAGCTTAGGTGGGGCGCAAGAGACCCAGTACTTC
NA	TRBV14	TRBJ1-2	NA	CASSRRGEVFGYTF	TGTGCCAGCAGCCGCCGGGGGGAGGTATTTGGCTACACCTTC
few	TRBV7-8	TRBJ2-7	NA	CASSLFRDTPSEQYF	TGTGCCAGCAGCCTTTTCCGGGACACCCCCTCCGAGCAGTACTTC
NA	TRBV7-9	TRBJ1-2	TRBD1	CSSSLGTGGSSGYTF	TGTTCCAGCAGCTTAGGGACAGGGGGCTCGTCTGGCTACACCTTC
NA	TRBV2	TRBJ2-7	TRBD2	CASTLAGNEQYF	TGTGCCAGCACACTAGCGGGGAACGAGCAGTACTTC
NA	TRBV29-1	TRBJ2-3	NA	CSVGGGTDTQYF	TGCAGCGTTGGGGGGGGCACAGATACGCAGTATTTT
NA	TRBV6-1	TRBJ2-7	NA	CASSDNYEQYF	TGTGCCAGCAGTGATAACTACGAGCAGTACTTC
NA	TRBV18	TRBJ2-1	TRBD2	CASSPPSGSLNEQFF	TGTGCCAGCTCACCACCGAGCGGGAGCCTTAATGAGCAGTTCTTC
NA	TRBV19	TRBJ2-2	TRBD2	CASSPTSGYTGELFF	TGTGCCAGTAGTCCGACTAGCGGATACACCGGGGAGCTGTTTTTT
NA	TRBV28	TRBJ1-2	NA	CASSSAGRLYGYTF	TGTGCCAGCAGTTCGGCAGGGCGACTCTATGGCTACACCTTC
NA	TRBV13	TRBJ1-1	NA	CASSLLALNTEAFF	TGTGCCAGCAGCTTACTGGCCCTGAACACTGAAGCTTTCTTT
NA	TRBV7-8	TRBJ1-5	TRBD1	CASSLYRTGVFPQHF	TGTGCCAGCAGCCTATACCGGACAGGGGTATTTCCCCAGCATTTT
few	TRBV11-3	TRBJ2-7	TRBD1	CASSLGQGTYEQYF	TGTGCCAGCAGCTTGGGACAGGGAACCTACGAGCAGTACTTC
few	TRBV7-9	TRBJ1-5	NA	CASSSSGLVVAQHF	TGTGCCAGCAGCTCGTCAGGGCTCGTCGTGGCCCAGCATTTT
NA	TRBV11-2	TRBJ2-1	TRBD1	CASSQGQGPYNEQFF	TGTGCCAGCAGCCAGGGACAGGGTCCCTACAATGAGCAGTTCTTC
NA	TRBV30	TRBJ2-2	TRBD1	CAWRGTGYTGELFF	TGTGCCTGGAGAGGGACAGGGTACACCGGGGAGCTGTTTTTT
NA	TRBV9	TRBJ1-2	TRBD1	CASSVGPDRRGGYTF	TGTGCCAGCAGCGTCGGACCGGACAGGCGGGGCGGCTACACCTTC
NA	TRBV28	TRBJ2-7	TRBD2	CASTLTGSGRAYEQYF	TGTGCCAGCACCCTTACGGGTAGCGGGAGGGCCTACGAGCAGTACTTC
NA	TRBV18	TRBJ2-7	TRBD2	CASSPRGDYEQYF	TGTGCCAGCTCACCGCGGGGGGACTACGAGCAGTACTTC
NA	TRBV5-1	TRBJ2-7	NA	CASRPNTTPGEQYF	TGCGCCAGCAGGCCCAACACTACCCCCGGCGAGCAGTACTTC
NA	TRBV15	TRBJ1-4	NA	CATSRGGPEEKLFF	TGTGCCACCAGCAGAGGAGGTCCCGAAGAAAAACTGTTTTTT
NA	TRBV7-3	TRBJ1-1	NA	CASSFGQSTEAFF	TGTGCCAGCAGCTTTGGACAGAGCACTGAAGCTTTCTTT
NA	TRBV5-8	TRBJ1-1	NA	CASSFSGDYTEAFF	TGTGCCAGCAGCTTCTCCGGGGACTACACTGAAGCTTTCTTT
once	TRBV27	TRBJ1-1	TRBD1	CASRAQGQDTEAFF	TGTGCCAGCAGAGCACAGGGGCAGGACACTGAAGCTTTCTTT
NA	TRBV10-3	TRBJ2-7	NA	CAISVMEAVYEQYF	TGTGCCATCAGTGTTATGGAGGCGGTCTACGAGCAGTACTTC
NA	TRBV30	TRBJ1-1	NA	CASIPQGRGGTEAFF	TGTGCCTCAATCCCACAGGGTAGGGGTGGCACTGAAGCTTTCTTT
NA	TRBV25-1	TRBJ2-7	NA	CASSEHKGLGDEQYF	TGTGCCAGCAGTGAACACAAGGGCCTAGGGGACGAGCAGTACTTC
once	TRBV11-2	TRBJ2-7	NA	CASIKWQGLDEQYF	TGTGCCAGCATCAAGTGGCAGGGTCTGGACGAGCAGTACTTC
NA	TRBV19	TRBJ1-1	TRBD1	CASSQTDRGWTEAFF	TGTGCCAGTAGTCAAACGGACAGGGGGTGGACTGAAGCTTTCTTT
NA	TRBV19	TRBJ1-3	NA	CASNQGSLSGNTIYF	TGTGCCAGTAACCAAGGGAGCCTCTCTGGAAACACCATATATTTT
NA	TRBV7-9	TRBJ1-4	NA	CASSPPRQTNEKLFF	TGTGCCAGCAGCCCACCCAGACAGACTAATGAAAAACTGTTTTTT
NA	TRBV28	TRBJ1-4	TRBD1	CASREGTANEKLFF	TGTGCCAGCAGAGAAGGGACAGCAAATGAAAAACTGTTTTTT
NA	TRBV5-5	TRBJ2-7	NA	CASSFQGISSYEQYF	TGTGCCAGCAGCTTCCAGGGGATAAGCTCCTACGAGCAGTACTTC
once	TRBV25-1	TRBJ1-6	NA	CASRVGTHNSPLHF	TGTGCCAGCAGGGTGGGGACACATAATTCACCCCTCCACTTT
few	TRBV11-1	TRBJ1-1	NA	CASSSGHRNTEAFF	TGTGCCAGCAGCTCGGGACATAGGAACACTGAAGCTTTCTTT
few	TRBV10-3	TRBJ2-4	NA	CAISLGGAKNSQYF	TGTGCCATTTCTCTTGGGGGGGCCAAAAACAGTCAGTACTTC
NA	TRBV7-6	TRBJ2-2	TRBD1	CASSTTGVGSTELFF	TGTGCCAGCAGTACGACAGGGGTGGGGTCGACGGAGCTGTTTTTT
NA	TRBV30	TRBJ1-5	NA	CAWSGHSNQPQHF	TGTGCCTGGAGCGGTCATAGCAATCAGCCCCAGCATTTT
once	TRBV7-9	TRBJ1-1	NA	CASSLVQASEAFF	TGTGCCAGCAGCTTAGTACAGGCCTCTGAAGCTTTCTTT
NA	TRBV2	TRBJ1-2	NA	CASDVYGQNIYTF	TGTGCCAGCGATGTATACGGACAGAATATATACACCTTC
NA	TRBV7-9	TRBJ2-5	NA	CASSLGLIIQETQYF	TGTGCCAGCAGCTTAGGACTTATCATACAAGAGACCCAGTACTTC